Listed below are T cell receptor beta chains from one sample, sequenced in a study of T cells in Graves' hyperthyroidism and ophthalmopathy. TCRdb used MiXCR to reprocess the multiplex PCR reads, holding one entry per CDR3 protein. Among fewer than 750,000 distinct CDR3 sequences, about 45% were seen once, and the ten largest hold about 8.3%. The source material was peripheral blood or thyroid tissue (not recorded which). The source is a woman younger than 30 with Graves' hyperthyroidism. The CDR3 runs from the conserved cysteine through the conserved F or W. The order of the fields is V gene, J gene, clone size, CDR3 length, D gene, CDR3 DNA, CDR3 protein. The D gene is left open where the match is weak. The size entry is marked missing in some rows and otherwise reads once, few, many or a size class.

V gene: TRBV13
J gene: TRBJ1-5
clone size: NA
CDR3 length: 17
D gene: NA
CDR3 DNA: TGTGCCAGCAGCTTAGGCCTCGGGACTAGCGGGAGGCAGCCCCAGCATTTT
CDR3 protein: CASSLGLGTSGRQPQHF

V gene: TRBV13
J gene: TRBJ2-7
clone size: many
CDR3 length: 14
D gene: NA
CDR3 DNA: TGTGCCAGCAGCTTATCCACTACTAGCTACGAGCAGTACTTC
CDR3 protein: CASSLSTTSYEQYF

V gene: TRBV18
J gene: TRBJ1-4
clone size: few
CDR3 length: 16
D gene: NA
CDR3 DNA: TGTGCCAGCTCACCAGTTCGGCGGATCGCTAATGAAAAACTGTTTTTT
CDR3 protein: CASSPVRRIANEKLFF

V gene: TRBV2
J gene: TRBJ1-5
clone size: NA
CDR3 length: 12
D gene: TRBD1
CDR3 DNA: TGTGCCGTGGGACAGGGAGGTATGCCCCAGCATTTT
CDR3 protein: CAVGQGGMPQHF

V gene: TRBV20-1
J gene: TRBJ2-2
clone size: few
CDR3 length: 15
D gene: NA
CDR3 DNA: TGCAGTGCTAGAGATGTCGGGGCTAACACCGGGGAGCTGTTTTTT
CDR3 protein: CSARDVGANTGELFF

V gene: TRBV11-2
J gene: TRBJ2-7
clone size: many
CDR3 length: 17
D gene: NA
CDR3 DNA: TGTGCCAGCAGCTTAGCTATAACGAGGGTCCCCACTGGGGAGCAGTACTTC
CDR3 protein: CASSLAITRVPTGEQYF

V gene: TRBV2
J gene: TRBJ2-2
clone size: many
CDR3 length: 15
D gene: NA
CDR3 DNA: TGTGCCAGCAGTGAATGGTACTGGAACACCGGGGAGCTGTTTTTT
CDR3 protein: CASSEWYWNTGELFF

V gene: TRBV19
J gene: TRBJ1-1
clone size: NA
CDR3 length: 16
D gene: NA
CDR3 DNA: TGTGCCAGTAGTACCTACCCGGTGGGGTTGCGCGTTGAAGCTTTCTTT
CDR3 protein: CASSTYPVGLRVEAFF

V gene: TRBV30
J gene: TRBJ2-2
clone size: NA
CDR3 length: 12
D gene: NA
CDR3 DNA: TGTGCCTGGAGCCAGTACACCGGGGAGCTGTTTTTT
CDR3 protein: CAWSQYTGELFF

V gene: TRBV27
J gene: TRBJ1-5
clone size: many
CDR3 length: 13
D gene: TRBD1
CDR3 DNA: TGTGCCAGCAGGCAGGGGGGCAATCAGCCCCAGCATTTT
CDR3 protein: CASRQGGNQPQHF

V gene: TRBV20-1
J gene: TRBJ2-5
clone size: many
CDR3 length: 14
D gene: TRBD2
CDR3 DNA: TGCAGTGCTAGTAGGCGGGAGGGCCCAGAGACCCAGTACTTC
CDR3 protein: CSASRREGPETQYF

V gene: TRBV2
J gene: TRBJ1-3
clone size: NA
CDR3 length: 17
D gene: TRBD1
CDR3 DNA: TGTGCCAGCAGCCAACCGGGACAGGGGGCAGGAGGCTACACCATATATTTT
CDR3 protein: CASSQPGQGAGGYTIYF

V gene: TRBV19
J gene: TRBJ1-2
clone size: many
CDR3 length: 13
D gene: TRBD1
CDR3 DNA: TGTGCCAGTTCCACCCAGGGGGCGTACGGCTACACCTTC
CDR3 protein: CASSTQGAYGYTF

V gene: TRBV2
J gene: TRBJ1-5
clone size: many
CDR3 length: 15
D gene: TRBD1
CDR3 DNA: TGTGCCAGCAGCGATGAGGCAGGGGGTTATCAGCCCCAGCATTTT
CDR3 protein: CASSDEAGGYQPQHF

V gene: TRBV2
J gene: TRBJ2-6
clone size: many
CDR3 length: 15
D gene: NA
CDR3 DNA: TGTGCCAGCAGTGAACAGTACTCTGGGGCCAACGTCCTGACTTTC
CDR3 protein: CASSEQYSGANVLTF

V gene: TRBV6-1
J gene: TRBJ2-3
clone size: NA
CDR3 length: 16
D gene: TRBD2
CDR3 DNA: TGTGCCAGCAGTTACAATCTAGCGGCTAGCACAGATACGCAGTATTTT
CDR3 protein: CASSYNLAASTDTQYF

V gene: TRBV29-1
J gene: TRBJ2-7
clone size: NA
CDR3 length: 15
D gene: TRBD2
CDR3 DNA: TGCATCGGCGGACTAGAGCGGGAGGGAGGCTACGAGCAGTACTTC
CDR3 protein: CIGGLEREGGYEQYF

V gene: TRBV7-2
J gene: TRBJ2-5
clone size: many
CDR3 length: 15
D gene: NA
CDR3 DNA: TGTGCCAGCAGCTTAGCGCCCCGGGAGAGAGAGACCCAGTACTTC
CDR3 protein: CASSLAPRERETQYF

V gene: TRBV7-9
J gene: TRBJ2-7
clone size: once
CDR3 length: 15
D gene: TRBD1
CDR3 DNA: TGTGCCAGCAGTTACCCGTGGGACAGGGGGGGCGAGCAGTACTTC
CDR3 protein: CASSYPWDRGGEQYF

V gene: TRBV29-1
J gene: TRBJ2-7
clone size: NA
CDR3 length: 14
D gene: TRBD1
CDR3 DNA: TGCAGCTTGGCCCCTGGGACAGGGGGGAACGAGCAGTACTTC
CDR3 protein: CSLAPGTGGNEQYF

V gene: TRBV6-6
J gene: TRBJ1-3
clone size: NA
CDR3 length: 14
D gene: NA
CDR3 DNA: TGTGCCAGCAGTTTCGAGGGGATTGGAAACACCATATATTTT
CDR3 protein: CASSFEGIGNTIYF

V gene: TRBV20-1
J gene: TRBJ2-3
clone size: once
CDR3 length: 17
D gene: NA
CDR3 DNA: TGCAGTGCTAGTCCTCTCCCTTCGGGACGCCTCAGAGATACGCAGTATTTT
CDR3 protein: CSASPLPSGRLRDTQYF

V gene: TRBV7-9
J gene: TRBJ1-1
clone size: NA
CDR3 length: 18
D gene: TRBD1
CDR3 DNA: TGTGCCAGCAGCTTAAGAGGACAGGTATCATTTGGGAACACTGAAGCTTTCTTT
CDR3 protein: CASSLRGQVSFGNTEAFF

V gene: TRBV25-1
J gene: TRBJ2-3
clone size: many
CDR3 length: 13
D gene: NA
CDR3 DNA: TGTGCCAGCAGTGACGTGGAGTACTACAAGCAGTATTTT
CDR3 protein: CASSDVEYYKQYF

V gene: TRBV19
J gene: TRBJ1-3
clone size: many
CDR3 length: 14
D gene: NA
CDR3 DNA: TGTGCCAGTAGCGGGGGACGCTCTGGAAACACCATATATTTT
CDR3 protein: CASSGGRSGNTIYF

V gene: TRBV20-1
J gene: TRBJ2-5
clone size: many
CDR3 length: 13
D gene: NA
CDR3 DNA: TGCAGTGCTAGAGATGGTCACCAAGAGACCCAGTACTTC
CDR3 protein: CSARDGHQETQYF

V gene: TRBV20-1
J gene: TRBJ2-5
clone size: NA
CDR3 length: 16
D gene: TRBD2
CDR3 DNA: TGCAGTGCTCGACTGACTAGCGGGAGGGCCCAAAAGACCCAGTACTTC
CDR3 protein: CSARLTSGRAQKTQYF

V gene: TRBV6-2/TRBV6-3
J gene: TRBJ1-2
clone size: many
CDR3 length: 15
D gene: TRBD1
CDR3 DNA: TGTGCCAGCAGTGCCCGGACAGGGGCCCACTATGGCTACACCTTC
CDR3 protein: CASSARTGAHYGYTF

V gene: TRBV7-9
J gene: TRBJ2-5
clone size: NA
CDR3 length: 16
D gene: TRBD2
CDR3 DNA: TGTGCCAGCAGCCTGGGGTCTAGCGGGAGTAGGGAGACCCAGTACTTC
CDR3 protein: CASSLGSSGSRETQYF

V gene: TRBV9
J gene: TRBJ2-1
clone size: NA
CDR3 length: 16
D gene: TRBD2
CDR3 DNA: TGTGCCAGCAGCGTAGCTGGGGCTAGCGGATACAATGAGCAGTTCTTC
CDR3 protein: CASSVAGASGYNEQFF

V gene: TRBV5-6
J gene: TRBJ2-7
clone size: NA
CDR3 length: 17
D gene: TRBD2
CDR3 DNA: TGTGCCAGCAGCTCGGGACTAGCGGGAGGCACCTACAATGAGCAGTACTTC
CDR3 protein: CASSSGLAGGTYNEQYF

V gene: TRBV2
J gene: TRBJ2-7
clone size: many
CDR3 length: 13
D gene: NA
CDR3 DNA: TGTGCCAGCAGTGACCCCCCCTCGAGGGAGCAGTACTTC
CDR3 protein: CASSDPPSREQYF

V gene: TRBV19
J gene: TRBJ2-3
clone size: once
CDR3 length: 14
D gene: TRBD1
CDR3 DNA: TGTGCCAGTAGTACGACAGGGGTGCCAGATACGCAGTATTTT
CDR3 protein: CASSTTGVPDTQYF

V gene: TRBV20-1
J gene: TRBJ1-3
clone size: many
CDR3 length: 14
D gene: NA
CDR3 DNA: TGCAGTGCTAGCATACAGGGTTCTGGAAACACCATATATTTT
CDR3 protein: CSASIQGSGNTIYF

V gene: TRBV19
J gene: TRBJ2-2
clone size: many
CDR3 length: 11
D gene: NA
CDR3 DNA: TGTGCCAGTAGTATTATCGGGGAGCTGTTTTTT
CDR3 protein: CASSIIGELFF

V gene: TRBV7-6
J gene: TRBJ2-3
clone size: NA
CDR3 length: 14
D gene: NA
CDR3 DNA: TGTGCCAGCAGCTTATTCGGGACGCCGGATACGCAGTATTTT
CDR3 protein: CASSLFGTPDTQYF

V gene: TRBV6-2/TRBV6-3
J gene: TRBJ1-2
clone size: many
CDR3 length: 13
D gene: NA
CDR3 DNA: TGTGCCAGCAGATGGACGGAGCGCTATGGCTACACCTTC
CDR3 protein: CASRWTERYGYTF

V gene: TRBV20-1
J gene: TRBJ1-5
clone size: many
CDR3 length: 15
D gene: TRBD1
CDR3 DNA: TGCAGTGCCGGTGGGACAGGGTATGGAAATCAGCCCCAGCATTTT
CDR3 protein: CSAGGTGYGNQPQHF

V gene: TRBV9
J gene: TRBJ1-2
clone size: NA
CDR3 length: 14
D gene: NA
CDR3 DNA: TGTGCCAGCAGCGTAGGTGGGCAGGTAAAGGGCTACACCTTC
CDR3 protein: CASSVGGQVKGYTF

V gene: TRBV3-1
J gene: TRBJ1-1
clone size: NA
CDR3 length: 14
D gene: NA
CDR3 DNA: TGTGCCAGCAGTCGCGACCAGGGGTACACTGAAGCTTTCTTT
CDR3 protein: CASSRDQGYTEAFF

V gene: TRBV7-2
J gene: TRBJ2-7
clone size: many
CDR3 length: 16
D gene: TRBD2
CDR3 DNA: TGTGCCAGCAGCTTAGTTGGGACTAGCGGAACCTACGAGCAGTACTTC
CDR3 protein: CASSLVGTSGTYEQYF

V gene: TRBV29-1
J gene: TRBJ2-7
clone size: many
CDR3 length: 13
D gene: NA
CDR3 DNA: TGCAGCGTTCGGACCCCCTCGGGTAGCGAGCAGTACTTC
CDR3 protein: CSVRTPSGSEQYF

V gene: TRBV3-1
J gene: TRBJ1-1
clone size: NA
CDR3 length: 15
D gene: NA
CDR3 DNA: TGTGCCAGCAGCCAAGGGGTTAGTCCAAGCACTGAAGCTTTCTTT
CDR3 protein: CASSQGVSPSTEAFF

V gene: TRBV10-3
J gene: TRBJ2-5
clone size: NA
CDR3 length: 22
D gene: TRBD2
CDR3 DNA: TGTGCCATCAGTGAGCTCGGGTCTCTCCCCGGCCCAACTAGCGGCAGGGGAGAGACCCAGTACTTC
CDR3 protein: CAISELGSLPGPTSGRGETQYF

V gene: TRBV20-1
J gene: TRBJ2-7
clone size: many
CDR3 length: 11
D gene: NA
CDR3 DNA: TGCAGTGCCTGGCTGTGGGACGAGCAGTACTTC
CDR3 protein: CSAWLWDEQYF

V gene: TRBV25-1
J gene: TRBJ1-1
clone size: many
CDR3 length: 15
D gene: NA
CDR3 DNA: TGTGCCAGCAGCCATCGAACAGGGAGGGAGACTGAAGCTTTCTTT
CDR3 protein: CASSHRTGRETEAFF

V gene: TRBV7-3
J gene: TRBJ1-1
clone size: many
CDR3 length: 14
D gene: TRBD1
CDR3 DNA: TGTGCCAGCAGCCCACTCGACAGGGGTACTGAAGCTTTCTTT
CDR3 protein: CASSPLDRGTEAFF

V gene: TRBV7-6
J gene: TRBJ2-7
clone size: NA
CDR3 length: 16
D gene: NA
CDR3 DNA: TGTGCCAGCAACCAAGTCATGGGGGCAGGATCCTACGAGCAGTACTTC
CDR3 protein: CASNQVMGAGSYEQYF

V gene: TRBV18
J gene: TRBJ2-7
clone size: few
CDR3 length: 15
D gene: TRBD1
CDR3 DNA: TGTGCCAGCTCGCCTAGGGACAGGGGGTTGGACGAGCAGTACTTC
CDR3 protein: CASSPRDRGLDEQYF

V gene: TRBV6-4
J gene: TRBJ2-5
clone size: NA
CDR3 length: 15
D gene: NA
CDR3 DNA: TGTGCCAGCAGTTCCACGGATTGGGTTCAAGAGACCCAGAACTTC
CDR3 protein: CASSSTDWVQETQNF

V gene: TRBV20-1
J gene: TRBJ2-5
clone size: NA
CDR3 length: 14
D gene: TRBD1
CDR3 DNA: TGCAGTGCTGCAACCGGGACAGGGGTAAAGACCCAGTACTTC
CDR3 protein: CSAATGTGVKTQYF

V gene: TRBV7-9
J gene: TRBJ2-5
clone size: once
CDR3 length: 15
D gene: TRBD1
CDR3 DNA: TGTGCCAGCAGCTCCACCGGGACAGGGGGAAAGACCCAGTACTTC
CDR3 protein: CASSSTGTGGKTQYF

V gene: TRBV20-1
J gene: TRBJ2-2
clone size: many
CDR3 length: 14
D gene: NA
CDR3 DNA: TGCAGTGCTACTTATCGGGGGGCGTCCGGGGAGCTGTTTTTT
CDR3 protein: CSATYRGASGELFF

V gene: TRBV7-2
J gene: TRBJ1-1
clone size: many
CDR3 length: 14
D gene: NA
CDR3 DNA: TGTGCCAGCAGCTTAGGACGGCAGAACACTGAAGCTTTCTTT
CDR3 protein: CASSLGRQNTEAFF

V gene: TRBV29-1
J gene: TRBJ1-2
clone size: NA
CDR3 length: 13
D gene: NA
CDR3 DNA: TGCAGCGTTGGCCTAATCCCTAACTATGGCTACACCTTC
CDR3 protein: CSVGLIPNYGYTF

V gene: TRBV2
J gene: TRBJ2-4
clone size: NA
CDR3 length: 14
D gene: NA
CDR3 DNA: TGTGCCAGCAGAGGCGGTTTAGCCAAAAACATTCAGTACTTC
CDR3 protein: CASRGGLAKNIQYF

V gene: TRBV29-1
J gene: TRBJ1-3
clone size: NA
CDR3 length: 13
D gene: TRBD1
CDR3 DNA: TGCAGCGTTGACCAGGGGGCCGGAAACACCATATATTTT
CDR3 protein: CSVDQGAGNTIYF

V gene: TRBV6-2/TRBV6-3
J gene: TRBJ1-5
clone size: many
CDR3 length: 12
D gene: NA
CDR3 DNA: TGTGCCAGCAGTCGCTCCAGGGGGCCCCAGCATTTT
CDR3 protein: CASSRSRGPQHF

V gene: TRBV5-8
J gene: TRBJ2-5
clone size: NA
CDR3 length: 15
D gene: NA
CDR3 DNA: TGTGCCAGCAGCTTGGCCAGCACGGGAGTTGAGACCCAGTACTTC
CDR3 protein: CASSLASTGVETQYF